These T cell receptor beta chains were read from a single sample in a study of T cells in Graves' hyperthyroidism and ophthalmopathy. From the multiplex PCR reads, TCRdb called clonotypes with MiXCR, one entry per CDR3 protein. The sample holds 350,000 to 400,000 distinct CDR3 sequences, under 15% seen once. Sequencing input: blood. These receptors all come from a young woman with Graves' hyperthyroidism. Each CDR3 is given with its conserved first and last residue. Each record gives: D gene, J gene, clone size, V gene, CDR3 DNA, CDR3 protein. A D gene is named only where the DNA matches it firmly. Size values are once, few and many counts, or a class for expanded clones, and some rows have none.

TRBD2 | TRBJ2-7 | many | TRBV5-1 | TGCGCCAGCAGCCCAGGGACTAGCATAAACGAGCAGTACTTC | CASSPGTSINEQYF
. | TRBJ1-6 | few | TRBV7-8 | TGTGCCAGCAGCTTGGACCCGCGGAGGGGGTCACCCCTCCACTTT | CASSLDPRRGSPLHF
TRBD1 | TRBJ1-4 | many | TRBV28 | TGTGCCAGCATAGAACGACAGGGCAAAAATGAAAAACTGTTTTTT | CASIERQGKNEKLFF
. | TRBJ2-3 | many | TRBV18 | TGTGCCAGCTCACCACCTTTCAGGGCAGATACGCAGTATTTT | CASSPPFRADTQYF
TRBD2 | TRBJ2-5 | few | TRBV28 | TGTGCCAGCAGTCCCCAGACTAGCGGGAGACAAGAGACCCAGTACTTC | CASSPQTSGRQETQYF
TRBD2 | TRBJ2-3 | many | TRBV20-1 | TGCAGTGCACAGCAGAGCGGGAGGATGGCAGATACGCAGTATTTT | CSAQQSGRMADTQYF
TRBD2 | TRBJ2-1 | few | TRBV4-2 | TGTGCCAGCAGCCAAGGGACTAGCGGGAGGGCCTACAATGAGCAGTTCTTC | CASSQGTSGRAYNEQFF
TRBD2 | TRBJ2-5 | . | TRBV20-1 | TGCAGTGCCCCGAGACTAGCGGGAGTTCAGGAGACCCAGTACTTC | CSAPRLAGVQETQYF
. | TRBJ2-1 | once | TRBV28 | TGTGCCAGCAGTACTCCCGGGACAATCGATGAGCAGTTCTTC | CASSTPGTIDEQFF
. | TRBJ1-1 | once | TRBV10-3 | TGTGCCATCAGTGGGGTCGGGAACACTGAAGCTTTCTTT | CAISGVGNTEAFF
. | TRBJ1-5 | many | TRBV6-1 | TGTGCCAGCAGTGATCGTGGGGGACCGAATCAGCCCCAGCATTTT | CASSDRGGPNQPQHF
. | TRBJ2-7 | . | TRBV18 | TGTGCCAGCTCACGGAGGGGGGGCGAGCAGTACTTC | CASSRRGGEQYF
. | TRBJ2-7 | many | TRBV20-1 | TGCAGTGCCGATCATTTCTACTCCTACGAGCAGTACTTC | CSADHFYSYEQYF
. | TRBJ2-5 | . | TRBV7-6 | TGTGCCAGCAGCTTTGGTACTCCGGAGACCCAGTACTTC | CASSFGTPETQYF
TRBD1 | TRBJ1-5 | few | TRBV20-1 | TGCAGTGCTAGAGATCTGGGACAGGTACTTTCGAATCAGCCCCAGCATTTT | CSARDLGQVLSNQPQHF
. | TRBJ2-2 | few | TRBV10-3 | TGTGCCGGGGGGGCCGGGCCCGGGGAGCTGTTTTTT | CAGGAGPGELFF
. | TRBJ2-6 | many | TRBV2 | TGTGCCAGTGGGCTCGGCTCTGGGGCCAACGTCCTGACTTTC | CASGLGSGANVLTF
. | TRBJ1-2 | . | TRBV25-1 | TGTGCCAGCGGCGGAGGGGGTTTTGGCTACACCTTC | CASGGGGFGYTF
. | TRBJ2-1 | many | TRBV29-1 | TGCAGCGTAGGACAGACGGGCAATGAGCAGTTCTTC | CSVGQTGNEQFF
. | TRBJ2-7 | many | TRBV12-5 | TGTGCTAGTGGTCCACGAAAGCGCCTCGCCTACGAGCAGTACTTC | CASGPRKRLAYEQYF
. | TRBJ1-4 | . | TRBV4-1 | TGCGCCAGCAGCCAAGTTGGCCAGGGTTTGGAAAAACTGTTTTTT | CASSQVGQGLEKLFF
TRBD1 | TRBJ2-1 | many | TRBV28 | TGTGCCAGCAGTGATCGACAGGGGATTAGGAATGAGCAGTTCTTC | CASSDRQGIRNEQFF